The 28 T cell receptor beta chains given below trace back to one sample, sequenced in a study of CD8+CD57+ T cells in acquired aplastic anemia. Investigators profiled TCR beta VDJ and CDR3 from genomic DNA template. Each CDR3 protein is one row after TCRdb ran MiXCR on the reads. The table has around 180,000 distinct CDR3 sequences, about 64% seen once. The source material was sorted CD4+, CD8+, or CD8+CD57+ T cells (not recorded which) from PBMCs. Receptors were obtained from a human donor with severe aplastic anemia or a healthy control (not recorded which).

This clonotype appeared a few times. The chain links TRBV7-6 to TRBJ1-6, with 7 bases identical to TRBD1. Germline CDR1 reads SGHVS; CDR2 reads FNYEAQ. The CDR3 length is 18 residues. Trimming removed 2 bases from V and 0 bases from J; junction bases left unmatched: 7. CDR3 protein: CASSLQIQGSSYNSPLHF. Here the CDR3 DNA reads TGTGCCAGCAGCTTACAGATACAGGGGTCCTCCTATAATTCACCCCTCCACTTT.

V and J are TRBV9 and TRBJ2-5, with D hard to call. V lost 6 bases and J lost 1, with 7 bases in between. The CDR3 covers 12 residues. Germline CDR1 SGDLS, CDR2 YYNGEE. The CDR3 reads CASTAFQETQYF. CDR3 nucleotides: TGTGCCAGCACAGCCTTCCAAGAGACCCAGTACTTC.

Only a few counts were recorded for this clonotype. CDR3 protein: CATAGGISYEQYF. The DNA for the CDR3 is TGTGCCACCGCGGGGGGGATCTCCTACGAGCAGTACTTC. V usage is TRBV10-3 and J usage is TRBJ2-7, with 9 bases lining up with TRBD2. Germline CDR1 reads ENHRY; CDR2 reads SYGVKD. The CDR3 totals 13 residues. The J segment lost 0 bases and the V segment lost 10 bases, leaving 4 bases of the junction unmatched.

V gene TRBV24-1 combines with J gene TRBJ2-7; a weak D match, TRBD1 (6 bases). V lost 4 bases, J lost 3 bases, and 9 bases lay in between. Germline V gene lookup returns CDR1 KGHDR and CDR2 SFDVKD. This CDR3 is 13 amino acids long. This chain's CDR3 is CATSETGVYEQYF. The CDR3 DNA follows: TGTGCCACCAGTGAGACAGGAGTCTACGAGCAGTACTTC.

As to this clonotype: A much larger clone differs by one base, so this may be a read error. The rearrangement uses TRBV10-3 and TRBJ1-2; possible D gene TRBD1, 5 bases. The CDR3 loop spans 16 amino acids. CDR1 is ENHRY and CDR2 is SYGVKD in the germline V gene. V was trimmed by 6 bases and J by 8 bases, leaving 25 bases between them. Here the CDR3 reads CAISRKPGPISQGYTF. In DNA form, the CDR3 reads TGTGCCATCAGCCGAAAACCAGGGCCAATATCGCAAGGCTACACCTTC.

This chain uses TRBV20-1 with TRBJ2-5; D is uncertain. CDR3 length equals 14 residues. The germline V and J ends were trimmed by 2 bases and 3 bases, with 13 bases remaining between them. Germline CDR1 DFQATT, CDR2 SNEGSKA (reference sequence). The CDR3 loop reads CSARPLGGKETQYF. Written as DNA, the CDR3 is TGCAGTGCTAGACCCCTGGGCGGTAAAGAGACCCAGTACTTC.

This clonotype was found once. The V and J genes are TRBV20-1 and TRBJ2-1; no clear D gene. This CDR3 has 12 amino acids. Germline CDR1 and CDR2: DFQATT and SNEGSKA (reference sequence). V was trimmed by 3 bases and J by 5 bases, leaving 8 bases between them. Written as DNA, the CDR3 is TGCAGTGCTAGGGTATACGACAATGAGCAGTTCTTC. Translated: CSARVYDNEQFF.

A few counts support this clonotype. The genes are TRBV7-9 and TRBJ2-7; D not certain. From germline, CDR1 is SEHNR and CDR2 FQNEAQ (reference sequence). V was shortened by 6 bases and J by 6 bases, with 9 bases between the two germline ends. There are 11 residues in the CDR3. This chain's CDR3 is CASRREGEQYF. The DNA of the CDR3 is TGTGCCAGCAGAAGGGAAGGCGAGCAGTACTTC.

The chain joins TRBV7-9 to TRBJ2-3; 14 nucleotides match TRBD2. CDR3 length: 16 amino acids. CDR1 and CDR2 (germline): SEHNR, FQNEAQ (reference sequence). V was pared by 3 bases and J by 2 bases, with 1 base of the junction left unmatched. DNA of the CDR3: TGTGCCAGCAGCTTGACTAGCGGGGGGGCCACAGATACGCAGTATTTT. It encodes CASSLTSGGATDTQYF.

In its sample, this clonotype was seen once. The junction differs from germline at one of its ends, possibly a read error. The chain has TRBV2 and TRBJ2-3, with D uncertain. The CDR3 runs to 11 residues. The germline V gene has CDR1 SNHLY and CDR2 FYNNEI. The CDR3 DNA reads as TGTGCCAGCAGTGATCTCAGGACGACGCCTTTT. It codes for CASSDLRTTPF.

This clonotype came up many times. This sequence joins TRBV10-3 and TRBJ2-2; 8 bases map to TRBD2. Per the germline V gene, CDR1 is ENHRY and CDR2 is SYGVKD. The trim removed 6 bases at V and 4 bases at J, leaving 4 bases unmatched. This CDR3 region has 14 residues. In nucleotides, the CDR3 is TGTGCCATCAGGCGGGGGGAAATCACCGGGGAGCTGTTTTTT. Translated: CAIRRGEITGELFF.

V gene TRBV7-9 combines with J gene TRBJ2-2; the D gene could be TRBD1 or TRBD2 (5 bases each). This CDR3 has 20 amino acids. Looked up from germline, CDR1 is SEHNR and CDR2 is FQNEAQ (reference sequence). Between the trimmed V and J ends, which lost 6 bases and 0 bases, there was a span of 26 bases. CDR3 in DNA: TGTGCCAGCAGTTTACGCCGACAGTTCCTAGCCACCGCGAACACCGGGGAGCTGTTTTTT. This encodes CASSLRRQFLATANTGELFF.

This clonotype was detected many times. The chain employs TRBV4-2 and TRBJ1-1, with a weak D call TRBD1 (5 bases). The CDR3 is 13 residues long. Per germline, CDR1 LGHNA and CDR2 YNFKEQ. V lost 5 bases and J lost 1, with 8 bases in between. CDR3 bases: TGTGCCAGCAGCTCGACAGAGAACACTGAAGCTTTCTTT. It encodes CASSSTENTEAFF.

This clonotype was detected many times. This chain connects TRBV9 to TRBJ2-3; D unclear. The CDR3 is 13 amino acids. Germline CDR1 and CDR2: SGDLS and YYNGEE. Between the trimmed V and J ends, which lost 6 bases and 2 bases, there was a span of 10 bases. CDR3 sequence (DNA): TGTGCCAGCAACCTAGACGACACAGATACGCAGTATTTT. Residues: CASNLDDTDTQYF.

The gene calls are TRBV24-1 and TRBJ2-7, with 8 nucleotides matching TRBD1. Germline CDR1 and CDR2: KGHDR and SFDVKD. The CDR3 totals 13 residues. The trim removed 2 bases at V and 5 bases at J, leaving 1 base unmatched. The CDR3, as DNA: TGTGCCACCAGTGATTCGGACAGGGACGAGCAGTACTTC. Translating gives CATSDSDRDEQYF.

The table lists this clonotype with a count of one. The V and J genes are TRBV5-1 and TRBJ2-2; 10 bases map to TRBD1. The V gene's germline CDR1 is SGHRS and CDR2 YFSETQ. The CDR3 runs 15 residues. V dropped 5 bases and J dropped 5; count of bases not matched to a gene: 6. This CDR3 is CASSSGTGETGELFF. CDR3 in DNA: TGCGCCAGCAGTTCCGGGACAGGGGAAACCGGGGAGCTGTTTTTT.

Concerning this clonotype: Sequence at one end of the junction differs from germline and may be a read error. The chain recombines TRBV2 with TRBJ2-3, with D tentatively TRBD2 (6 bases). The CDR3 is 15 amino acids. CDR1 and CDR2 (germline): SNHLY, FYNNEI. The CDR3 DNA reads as TGCGCCAGCAGCCCCTATAGCGGACCCACAGATACGCAGTATTTT. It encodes CASSPYSGPTDTQYF.

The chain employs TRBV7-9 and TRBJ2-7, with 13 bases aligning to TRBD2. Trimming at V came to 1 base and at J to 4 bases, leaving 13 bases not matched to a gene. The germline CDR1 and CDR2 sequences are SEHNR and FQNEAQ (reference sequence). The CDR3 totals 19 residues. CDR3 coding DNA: TGTGCCAGCAGCTTAGGCCAACTAGCGGGGGGGCTTCGGCCTTACGAGCAGTACTTC. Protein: CASSLGQLAGGLRPYEQYF.

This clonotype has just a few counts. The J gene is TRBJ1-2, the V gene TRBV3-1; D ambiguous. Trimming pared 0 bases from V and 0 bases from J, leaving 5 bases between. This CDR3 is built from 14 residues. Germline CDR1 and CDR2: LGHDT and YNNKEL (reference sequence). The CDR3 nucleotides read TGTGCCAGCAGCCAAGAGGGTCCTAACTATGGCTACACCTTC. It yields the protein CASSQEGPNYGYTF.

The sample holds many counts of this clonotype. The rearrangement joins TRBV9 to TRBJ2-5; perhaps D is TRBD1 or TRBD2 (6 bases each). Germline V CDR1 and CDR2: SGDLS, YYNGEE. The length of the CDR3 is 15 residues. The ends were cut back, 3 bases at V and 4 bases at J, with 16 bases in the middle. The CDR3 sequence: CASSAPGGGVETQYF. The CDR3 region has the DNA TGTGCCAGCAGCGCCCCCGGGGGCGGGGTAGAGACCCAGTACTTC.

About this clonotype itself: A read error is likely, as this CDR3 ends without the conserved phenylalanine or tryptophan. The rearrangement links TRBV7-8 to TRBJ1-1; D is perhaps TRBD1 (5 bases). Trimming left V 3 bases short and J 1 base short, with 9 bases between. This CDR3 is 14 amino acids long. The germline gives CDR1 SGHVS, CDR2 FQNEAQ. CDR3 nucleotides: TGTGCCAGCAGCTTCGCCGGGGCGAACACTGAAGCTTTCTGT. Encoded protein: CASSFAGANTEAFC.

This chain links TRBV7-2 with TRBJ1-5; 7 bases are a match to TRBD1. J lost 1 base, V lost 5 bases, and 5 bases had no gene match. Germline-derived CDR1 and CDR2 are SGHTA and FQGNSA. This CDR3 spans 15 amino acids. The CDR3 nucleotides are TGTGCCAGCAGCAACCAGGGGGGGAGCAATCAGCCCCAGCATTTT. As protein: CASSNQGGSNQPQHF.

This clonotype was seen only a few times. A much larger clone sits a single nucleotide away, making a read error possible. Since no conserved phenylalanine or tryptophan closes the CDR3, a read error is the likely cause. CDR3: CASSVGGGSKNIQYL. CDR3 sequence (DNA): TGTGCCAGCAGCGTAGGAGGGGGCTCCAAAAACATTCAGTACCTC. This chain uses TRBV9 with TRBJ2-4; TRBD1 matches 7 bases. Looked up from germline, CDR1 is SGDLS and CDR2 is YYNGEE. The V gene end was trimmed by 0 bases and the J gene end by 2 bases; junction bases not matched to a gene: 2. This CDR3 is 15 amino acids long.

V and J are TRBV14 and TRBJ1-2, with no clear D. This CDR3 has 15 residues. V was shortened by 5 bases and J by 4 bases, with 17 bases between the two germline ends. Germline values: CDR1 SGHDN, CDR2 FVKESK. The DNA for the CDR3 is TGTGCCAGCAGCAACTCGACCCGTTTCCTCTATGGCTACACCTTC. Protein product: CASSNSTRFLYGYTF. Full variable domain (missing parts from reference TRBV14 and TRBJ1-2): EAGVTQFPSHSVIEKGQTVTLRCDPISGHDNLYWYRRVMGKEIKFLLHFVKESKQDESGMPNNRFLAERTGGTYSTLKVQPAELEDSGVYFCASSNSTRFLYGYTFGSGTRLTVV.

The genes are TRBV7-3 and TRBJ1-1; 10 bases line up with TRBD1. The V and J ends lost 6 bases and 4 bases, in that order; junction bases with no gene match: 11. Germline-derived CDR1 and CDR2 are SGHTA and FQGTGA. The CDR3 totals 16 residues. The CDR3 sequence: CASSRDRGSFATEAFF. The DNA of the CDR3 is TGTGCCAGCAGTCGGGACAGGGGAAGCTTCGCCACTGAAGCTTTCTTT.

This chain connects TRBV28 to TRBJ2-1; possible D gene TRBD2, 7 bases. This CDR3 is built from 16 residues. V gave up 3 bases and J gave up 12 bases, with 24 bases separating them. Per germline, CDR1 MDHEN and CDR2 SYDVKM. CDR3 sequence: CASSFIVGGGSQGQFF. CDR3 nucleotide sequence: TGTGCCAGCAGTTTCATCGTGGGGGGGGGCTCTCAGGGGCAGTTCTTC.

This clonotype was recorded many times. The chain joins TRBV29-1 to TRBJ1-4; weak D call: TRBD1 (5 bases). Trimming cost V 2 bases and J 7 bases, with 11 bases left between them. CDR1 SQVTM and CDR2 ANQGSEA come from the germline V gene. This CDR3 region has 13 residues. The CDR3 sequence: CSVEWDGGEKLFF. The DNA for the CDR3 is TGCAGCGTTGAATGGGACGGCGGTGAAAAACTGTTTTTT.

In nucleotides, the CDR3 is TGTGCCACCAGCAGAGTAGTAGGGGTCGAGCAGTACTTC. It encodes CATSRVVGVEQYF. This chain uses TRBV15 with TRBJ2-7, with D maybe TRBD1 (5 bases). CDR3 length: 13 amino acids. Germline V gene sequence: CDR1 LNHNV, CDR2 YYDKDF (reference sequence). V lost 1 base and J lost 6, with 10 bases in between.